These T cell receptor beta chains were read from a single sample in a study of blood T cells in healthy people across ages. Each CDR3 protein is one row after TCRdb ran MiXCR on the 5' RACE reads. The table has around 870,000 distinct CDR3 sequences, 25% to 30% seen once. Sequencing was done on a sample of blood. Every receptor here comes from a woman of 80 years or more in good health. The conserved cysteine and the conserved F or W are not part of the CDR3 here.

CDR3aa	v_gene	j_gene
SASIGQVLYGYT	TRBV20-1	TRBJ1-2
SGGVGGRKETQY	TRBV29-1	TRBJ2-5
ASSPLPRGGENTGELF	TRBV18	TRBJ2-2
ASSYEPRGEQY	TRBV6-2/TRBV6-3	TRBJ2-7
AWSMGPIYEQY	TRBV30	TRBJ2-7
ASRGQSTDAQY	TRBV12-3/TRBV12-4	TRBJ2-3
ASSSLEGAGQPQH	TRBV5-5	TRBJ1-5
ASSRNRGSQETQY	TRBV2	TRBJ2-5
ASSLNGPYTEAF	TRBV28	TRBJ1-1
ASSGLGVSRYNEQF	TRBV7-2	TRBJ2-1
ASSLRRASLTSNEKLF	TRBV12-3/TRBV12-4	TRBJ1-4
AGNRGRVNLETQY	TRBV30	TRBJ2-5
ASRDRNEYEQY	TRBV12-3/TRBV12-4	TRBJ2-7
ASREAGEAYGYT	TRBV25-1	TRBJ1-2
ASSHEKRRTTDTQY	TRBV7-9	TRBJ2-3
ASREAGTAQGYT	TRBV6-5	TRBJ1-2
SARGQGVYEQY	TRBV20-1	TRBJ2-7